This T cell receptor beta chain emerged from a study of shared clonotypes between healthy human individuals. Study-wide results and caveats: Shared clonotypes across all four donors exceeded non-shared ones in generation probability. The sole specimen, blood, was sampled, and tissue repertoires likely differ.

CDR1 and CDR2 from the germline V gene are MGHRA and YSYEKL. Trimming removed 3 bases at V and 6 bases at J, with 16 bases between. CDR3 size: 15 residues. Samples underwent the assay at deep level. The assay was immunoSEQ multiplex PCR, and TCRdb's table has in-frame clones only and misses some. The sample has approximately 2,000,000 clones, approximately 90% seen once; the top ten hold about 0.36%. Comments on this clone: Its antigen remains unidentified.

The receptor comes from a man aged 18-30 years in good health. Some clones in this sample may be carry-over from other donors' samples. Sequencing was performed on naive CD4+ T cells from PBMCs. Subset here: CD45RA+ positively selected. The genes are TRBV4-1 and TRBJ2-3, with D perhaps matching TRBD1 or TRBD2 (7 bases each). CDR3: CASSHGLGGPDTQYF. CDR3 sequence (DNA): TGCGCCAGCAGCCACGGACTAGGGGGCCCGGATACGCAGTATTTT.